This record concerns one T cell receptor beta chain sequence. The repertoire was sequenced with immunoSEQ multiplex PCR; TCRdb's copy has only in-frame clones and lacks some. The sample carries 60,000 to 65,000 clones, roughly 90% recorded once. This sample stems from a study of OX40 agonist ivuxolimab in advanced cancers. V dropped 0 bases and J dropped 3; count of bases not matched to a gene: 0. This CDR3 comprises 15 residues. From germline, CDR1 is MNHEY and CDR2 SMNVEV (reference sequence). Specimen: CD4+ or CD8+ T cells sorted from blood, collected in a trial of the OX40 agonist ivuxolimab. The source is an adult with an advanced solid tumor such as melanoma, head and neck, liver or kidney cancer. The V gene is TRBV27, the J gene TRBJ1-3; TRBD1 aligns across 9 bases. CDR3 residues: CASSLSTGGGNTIYF. CDR3 bases: TGTGCCAGCAGTTTATCGACAGGGGGTGGAAACACCATATATTTT.